One and the same sample provided the 27 T cell receptor beta chains below, sequenced in a study of tumor and adjacent non-tumor tissue in lung cancer. TCRbeta libraries were built with three rounds of nested PCR, modified from ARM-PCR. TCRdb reprocessed the multiplex PCR reads with MiXCR, giving one entry per CDR3 protein. The data show over 110,000 distinct CDR3 sequences, approximately 64% seen once. RNA was extracted from bulk tissue without any cell sorting. Source material: lung tumor tissue. These receptors originate from a man aged 60 to 75 with small cell lung cancer.

Comments on this clonotype: Mismatch with germline at one junction end may stem from a read error. The chain joins TRBV6-1 to TRBJ2-3; D possibly uses TRBD1 or TRBD2 (5 bases each). This CDR3 spans 15 amino acids. The germline gives CDR1 MNHNS, CDR2 SASEGT. The CDR3 nucleotides read TGTGCCAGCTCATCACCGGGGCTAGCAACAGGTACGCAGTATTTT. Encoded protein: CASSSPGLATGTQYF.

A note on this clonotype: A much larger clone is a single base away; this may be a read error. The chain uses TRBV5-5 and TRBJ2-3; 7 bases map to TRBD2. The V gene's germline CDR1 is SGHKS and CDR2 YYEKEE (reference sequence). This CDR3 contains 16 residues. The CDR3 loop reads CANSGGDSGNSDTQYF. CDR3 nucleotide sequence: TGTGCCAACAGCGGAGGCGACAGCGGGAATTCAGATACGCAGTATTTT.

Turning to this clonotype: A read error may be the cause here, since a much bigger clone is one base away. J is TRBJ2-1 and V is TRBV24-1; TRBD1 might be the D (6 bases). The CDR3 spans 14 residues. Germline values: CDR1 KGHDR, CDR2 SFDVKD. The CDR3 region is CATSHSGQYNEQLF. The CDR3 DNA reads TGTGCCACCAGCCATTCCGGACAGTACAATGAGCAGCTCTTC.

V usage is TRBV29-1 and J usage is TRBJ2-1, with TRBD2 matching 9 bases. The CDR3 contains 15 residues. Trimming took 1 base from V and 11 from J; bases not matched to a gene: 12. Germline CDR1 reads SQVTM; CDR2 reads ANQGSEA. CDR3 nucleotide sequence: TGCAGCGTTGAAGTTGGCGGGAGGGCCAAGAATAAGCAGTTCTTC. Its translation: CSVEVGGRAKNKQFF.

This clonotype was observed a handful of times. The chain combines TRBV7-6 with TRBJ2-7, with 8 bases aligning to TRBD1. V shed 6 bases, J shed 6 bases, and the junction held 4 bases outside the gene matches. The CDR3 totals 12 residues. Germline V gene lookup returns CDR1 SGHVS and CDR2 FNYEAQ. The CDR3 protein is CASSTQGGEQYV. For the CDR3, the DNA is TGTGCCAGCAGTACACAGGGGGGCGAGCAGTACGTC.

Comment on this clonotype: A much larger clone lies a single base off, so this may be a read error. The genes are TRBV20-1 and TRBJ2-7, with TRBD2 identical over 11 bases. The CDR3 is 15 amino acids. Germline CDR1 and CDR2: DFQATT and SNEGSKA (reference sequence). The CDR3 sequence: CIASGLAGSDYEQYV. The CDR3, as DNA: TGCATTGCTTCAGGACTAGCGGGCTCAGACTACGAGCAGTACGTC.

With regard to this clonotype: Compared with germline, one end of the junction differs, possibly owing to a read error. The rearrangement joins TRBV4-2 to TRBJ1-6; D ambiguous. The length of the CDR3 is 17 residues. Germline V lookup: CDR1 LGHNA, CDR2 YNFKEQ. The CDR3 is CASSPSTASPLGSPLRF. CDR3 nucleotides: TGTGCCAGCAGCCCGTCCACAGCATCCCCATTGGGTTCACCCCTCCGCTTT.

With regard to this clonotype: The junction departs from germline at one end; a sequencing error may be responsible. The V and J genes are TRBV13 and TRBJ2-4, with D tentatively TRBD2 (6 bases). The CDR3 is made up of 11 amino acids. Germline assignment: CDR1 PRHDT and CDR2 FYEKMQ (reference sequence). The CDR3 sequence: CTSSSGPLLDF. The CDR3 coding sequence is TGTACTAGCAGCTCCGGACCTTTACTGGACTTC.

In this sample, this clonotype turned up a few times. The J gene is TRBJ1-1, the V gene TRBV19, with D hard to call. The ends were cut back, 3 bases at V and 4 bases at J, with 12 bases in the middle. Germline CDR1 LNHDA, CDR2 SQIVND (reference sequence). This CDR3 comprises 14 residues. The CDR3 region is CASSMVGFGTEAFF. DNA of the CDR3: TGTGCCAGTAGTATGGTGGGGTTCGGCACTGAAGCTTTCTTT.

The chain has TRBV11-1 and TRBJ2-1; tentatively, D is TRBD1 (5 bases). The length of the CDR3 is 15 residues. Germline loops: CDR1 SGHAT, CDR2 FQDESV (reference sequence). The ends were cut back, 1 base at V and 7 bases at J, with 14 bases in the middle. In DNA, the CDR3 is TGTGCCAGCAGCTTAGAACCGGAACAGGCGAATGAGCAGTTCTTC. Residues: CASSLEPEQANEQFF.

As regards this clonotype: A read error may produce the germline difference seen at one junction end. The DNA for the CDR3 is TGTGTCAGCGGCGCGGGACTAGCGGGAGCTGGTGAGCAGTTCTTC. It codes for CVSGAGLAGAGEQFF. The chain combines TRBV11-3 with TRBJ2-1; 14 positions match TRBD2. Germline V gives CDR1 SGHNT, CDR2 YENEEA. This CDR3 has 15 amino acids.

V usage is TRBV5-6 and J usage is TRBJ1-5; D not certain. Deletions cut 4 bases from V and 5 bases from J, with 13 bases between. Germline CDR1 reads SGHDT; CDR2 reads YYEEEE. CDR3 size: 14 residues. DNA for the CDR3: TGTGCCAGCAGCATCAGCCGGTGGGATCAGCCCCAGCATTTT. This encodes CASSISRWDQPQHF.

Points on this clonotype: A read error is likely, as this CDR3 ends without the conserved phenylalanine or tryptophan. Because the CDR3's place on the DNA is in doubt, the DNA is left out and the CDR3 is given as listed by TCRdb. The chain employs TRBV20-1 and TRBJ2-5. The CDR3 length is 14 residues, termini included. The germline gives CDR1 DFQATT, CDR2 SNEGSKA (reference sequence). The CDR3 reads CSARARLQQETKYS.

This chain connects TRBV6-5 to TRBJ1-2, with D hard to call. Germline V CDR1 and CDR2: MNHEY, SVGAGI. V shed 4 bases and J shed 4 bases, with 13 bases lying between them. The CDR3 runs to 14 residues. The DNA of the CDR3 is TGTGCCAGCAGTTCCCCCCGAAAGACCTATGGCTACACCTTC. Protein: CASSSPRKTYGYTF.

This clonotype was found a few times. The chain combines TRBV6-1 with TRBJ1-5; tentative D call: TRBD1 (5 bases). This CDR3 region has 15 residues. Trimming took off 5 bases at V and 1 base at J, with 12 bases between the two ends. Germline CDR1 and CDR2: MNHNS and SASEGT. The CDR3 DNA follows: TGTGCCAGCAGTACCGGGACCTCGAGCAATCAGCCCCAGCATTTT. The encoded protein is CASSTGTSSNQPQHF.

As to this clonotype: Compared with germline, one end of the junction differs, possibly owing to a read error. This rearrangement joins TRBV6-6 to TRBJ2-1; perhaps TRBD2 as D (5 bases). This CDR3 spans 17 amino acids. Per germline, CDR1 MNHNY and CDR2 SVGAGI (reference sequence). The CDR3 DNA reads as TGTGTCAGCAGTTTCCCGGGAAAACGCGCCGCGGGCAATGAGCAGTTCTTC. Translation gives CVSSFPGKRAAGNEQFF.

The sample holds one count of this clonotype. The rearrangement joins TRBV29-1 to TRBJ1-1; possible D gene TRBD1, 5 bases. Per the germline V gene, CDR1 is SQVTM and CDR2 is ANQGSEA. V gave up 7 bases and J gave up 4 bases, with 19 bases separating them. The CDR3 sequence is 14 residues long. As DNA, the CDR3 is TGCAGCGCCGGGAGGGGCACGCAGAGCACTGAAGCTTTCTTT. It encodes CSAGRGTQSTEAFF.

This clonotype showed up just a few times. This sequence joins TRBV28 and TRBJ1-2, with D hard to call. Trimming removed 3 bases at V and 6 bases at J, with 11 bases between. From germline, CDR1 is MDHEN and CDR2 SYDVKM. CDR3 length equals 13 residues. CDR3 nucleotide sequence: TGTGCCAGCAGTTTTTATAGTGAAAATGGCTACACCTTC. Its protein product is CASSFYSENGYTF.

This clonotype was counted ten times or more. This chain links TRBV20-1 with TRBJ1-2, with TRBD1 matching 9 bases. The CDR3 consists of 14 residues. The V segment lost 6 bases and the J segment 4 bases; nucleotides outside the gene matches: 9. The germline gives CDR1 DFQATT, CDR2 SNEGSKA (reference sequence). The CDR3, as DNA: TGCAGTGCGGAACAGGGGGCGATCGGCTATGGCTACACCTTC. Translating gives CSAEQGAIGYGYTF.

On this clonotype itself: At one boundary the junction diverges from the germline segment, which might be a read error. The CDR3 DNA follows: TGTGCCAGCAGGTCTAACAGGGGGAGCACTGAAGCCTTCTTT. It codes for CASRSNRGSTEAFF. J is TRBJ1-1 and V is TRBV11-2; 8 nucleotides match TRBD1. The CDR3 covers 14 residues. Germline loops: CDR1 SGHAT, CDR2 FQNNGV.

This clonotype was seen a handful of times. The chain recombines TRBV11-2 with TRBJ2-1; perhaps TRBD1 as D (5 bases). Germline CDR1 reads SGHAT; CDR2 reads FQNNGV. With 1 base removed from V and 5 bases from J, the gap between germline ends came to 12 bases. There are 15 residues in the CDR3. As DNA, the CDR3 is TGTGCCAGCAGCTTAGGAAGGGGTCGCGACAATGAGCAGTTCTTC. It is translated as CASSLGRGRDNEQFF.

For this clonotype: Possible read error: a much larger clone is one base away. V gene TRBV20-1 combines with J gene TRBJ2-1; the D gene is possibly TRBD2 (5 bases). Germline-derived CDR1 and CDR2 are DFQATT and SNEGSKA (reference sequence). Between the trimmed V and J ends, which lost 1 base and 0 bases, there was a span of 10 bases. The CDR3 has 15 residues. The CDR3 DNA reads TGCAGTGCTAGAGTTCCTAGCATCTCCTACAATGAGCAGTTCTTC. This codes for CSARVPSISYNEQFF.

Note on this clonotype: A much bigger clone sits one base away, suggesting this may be a read error. The chain uses TRBV20-1 and TRBJ2-5; D perhaps matches TRBD2 (6 bases). The CDR3 contains 12 residues. V lost 4 bases and J 7 bases, leaving 13 bases between the germline ends. Germline CDR1 is DFQATT and CDR2 is SNEGSKA (reference sequence). The CDR3 sequence: CSAIGGVGTQYF. The CDR3 DNA reads as TGCAGTGCTATAGGAGGGGTGGGGACCCAGTACTTC.

A remark on this clonotype: The CDR3 does not close with the conserved phenylalanine or tryptophan, likely indicating a read error. This CDR3 is CVSSLDGPTYEQYL. The CDR3 DNA is TGTGTCAGCAGTTTAGACGGACCGACCTACGAGCAGTACCTC. This chain uses TRBV28 with TRBJ2-7; no firm D call. Germline CDR1 is MDHEN and CDR2 is SYDVKM. The CDR3 totals 14 residues.

Note on this clonotype: One junction end disagrees with the germline gene, perhaps due to a read error. The chain joins TRBV11-2 to TRBJ2-1, with D uncertain. From germline, CDR1 is SGHAT and CDR2 FQNNGV. This CDR3 comprises 17 residues. The CDR3 sequence: CASSLNERVYVYDEQFF. CDR3 coding DNA: TGTGCCAGCAGCCTAAACGAACGAGTATACGTCTACGATGAGCAGTTCTTC.

As regards this clonotype: This may be a read error: a much more frequent sequence differs by one nucleotide. The rearrangement uses TRBV20-1 and TRBJ2-7, with a tentative D call TRBD1 (8 bases). CDR3 length: 14 residues. V lost 6 bases, J lost 3 bases, and 18 bases lay in between. CDR1 and CDR2 from the germline V gene are DFQATT and SNEGSKA (reference sequence). CDR3 residues: CSALLDREGYEQYF. CDR3 in DNA: TGCAGTGCCCTACTGGACAGGGAGGGCTACGAGCAGTACTTC.

This clonotype occurred a few times. The gene calls are TRBV28 and TRBJ2-5; D not certain. The CDR3 spans 13 residues. Deletions cut 2 bases from V and 2 bases from J, with 6 bases between. Germline V gene sequence: CDR1 MDHEN, CDR2 SYDVKM. The CDR3 sequence: CASSLQLQETQYF. The CDR3 nucleotides are TGTGCCAGCAGTTTACAGTTGCAAGAGACCCAGTACTTC. Supplemented by reference TRBV28 and TRBJ2-5, the full variable domain reads DVKVTQSSRYLVKRTGEKVFLECVQDMDHENMFWYRQDPGLGLRLIYFSYDVKMKEKGDIPEGYSVSREKKERFSLILESASTNQTSMYLCASSLQLQETQYFGPGTRLLVL.